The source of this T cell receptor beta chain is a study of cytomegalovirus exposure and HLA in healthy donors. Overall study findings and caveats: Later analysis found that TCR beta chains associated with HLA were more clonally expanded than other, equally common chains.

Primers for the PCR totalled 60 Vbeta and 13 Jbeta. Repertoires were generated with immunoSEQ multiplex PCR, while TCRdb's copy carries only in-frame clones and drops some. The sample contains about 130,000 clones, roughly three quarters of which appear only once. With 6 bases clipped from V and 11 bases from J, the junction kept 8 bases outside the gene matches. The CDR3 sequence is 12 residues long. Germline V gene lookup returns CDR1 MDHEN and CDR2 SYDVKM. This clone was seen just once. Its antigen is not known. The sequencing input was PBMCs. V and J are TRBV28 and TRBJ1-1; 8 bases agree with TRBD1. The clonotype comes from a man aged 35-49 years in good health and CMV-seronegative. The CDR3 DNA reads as TGTGCCAGCAGACCCCAGGGGGCCGGGGCTTTCTTT. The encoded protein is CASRPQGAGAFF. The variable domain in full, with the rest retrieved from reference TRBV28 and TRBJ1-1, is DVKVTQSSRYLVKRTGEKVFLECVQDMDHENMFWYRQDPGLGLRLIYFSYDVKMKEKGDIPEGYSVSREKKERFSLILESASTNQTSMYLCASRPQGAGAFFGQGTRLTVV.